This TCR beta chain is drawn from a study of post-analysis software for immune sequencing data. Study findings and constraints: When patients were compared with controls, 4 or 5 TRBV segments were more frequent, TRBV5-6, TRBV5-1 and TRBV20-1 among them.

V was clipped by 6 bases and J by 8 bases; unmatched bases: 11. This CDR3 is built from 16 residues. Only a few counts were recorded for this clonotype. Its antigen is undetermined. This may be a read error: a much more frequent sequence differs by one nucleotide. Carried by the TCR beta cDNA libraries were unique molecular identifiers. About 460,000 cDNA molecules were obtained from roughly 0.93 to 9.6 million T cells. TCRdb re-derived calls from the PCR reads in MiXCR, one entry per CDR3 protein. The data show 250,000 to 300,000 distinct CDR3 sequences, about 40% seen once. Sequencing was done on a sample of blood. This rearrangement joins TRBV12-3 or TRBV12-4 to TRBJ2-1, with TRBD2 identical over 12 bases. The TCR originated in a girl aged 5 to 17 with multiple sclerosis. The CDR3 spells CASRNAGLAGGDEQFF. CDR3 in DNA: TGTGCCAGCAGGAATGCAGGGCTAGCGGGAGGGGATGAGCAGTTCTTC.